Following are 12 T cell receptor beta chains from one sample sequenced in a study of vaccination and CD4 T cells after COVID-19. For these receptors, no antigen is known. Noted time point: late sampling 161 to 241 days after vaccination in three convalescent patients. Treatment defined: approximately nine-day PBMC culture with coronavirus spike peptide pools or control peptides (ViraFEST assay). Cultured CD4+ T cell DNA was sequenced using the Oncomine TCR Beta short-read assay. TCRdb fed the PCR reads into MiXCR, producing one record per CDR3 protein. This sample has about 20,000 distinct CDR3 sequences; roughly two fifths occur once, and the top ten carry 25% to 30%. Sequencing was performed on CD4+ T cells from blood, cultured in vitro, taken about 7 months after SARS-CoV-2 vaccination. The receptors derive from a human donor who had recovered from COVID-19.

This clonotype is medium-sized by share. The chain links TRBV6-5 to TRBJ1-5; maybe TRBD1 (5 bases). This CDR3 contains 13 residues. Germline V CDR1 and CDR2: MNHEY, SVGAGI. Trimming removed 4 bases from V and 7 bases from J, with 11 bases in between. The CDR3 bases are TGTGCCAGCAGTTGGGGGAGTATACAGCCCCAGCATTTT. This encodes CASSWGSIQPQHF.

The table lists this clonotype with a count of one. The rearrangement uses TRBV15 and TRBJ2-3; 10 nucleotides align to TRBD2. V dropped 0 bases and J dropped 4; count of bases not matched to a gene: 4. The germline V gene encodes CDR1 LNHNV and CDR2 YYDKDF (reference sequence). The CDR3 spans 16 residues. CDR3 in amino acids: CATSRDLLAGADTQYF. CDR3 coding DNA: TGTGCCACCAGCAGAGATCTGCTAGCGGGGGCAGATACGCAGTATTTT.

This clonotype turned up a few times. J is TRBJ2-5 and V is TRBV10-3; 8 bases match TRBD2. The CDR3 extends over 13 amino acids. Germline V gene sequence: CDR1 ENHRY, CDR2 SYGVKD. The V gene end was trimmed by 10 bases and the J gene end by 5 bases; junction bases not matched to a gene: 9. CDR3: CATKRERWETQYF. CDR3 DNA sequence: TGTGCCACTAAGCGGGAGAGGTGGGAGACCCAGTACTTC.

CDR3 in DNA: TGTGCCAGCAGCTTCGGCGGGAGCACAGATACGCAGTATTTT. Residues: CASSFGGSTDTQYF. This rearrangement joins TRBV7-9 to TRBJ2-3; possible D gene TRBD2, 5 bases. Germline CDR1 is SEHNR and CDR2 is FQNEAQ (reference sequence). CDR3 size: 14 residues. Trimming took off 3 bases at V and 0 bases at J, with 7 bases between the two ends.

This clonotype was seen more than once but under ten times. The rearrangement uses TRBV7-2 and TRBJ1-5, with TRBD1 identical over 7 bases. Trimming removed 8 bases from V and 5 bases from J; junction bases left unmatched: 9. The CDR3 contains 14 residues. Germline assignment: CDR1 SGHTA and CDR2 FQGNSA. The chain's CDR3 is CASSGQAGDQPQHF. DNA of the CDR3: TGTGCCAGCTCAGGACAGGCGGGGGATCAGCCCCAGCATTTT.

The rearrangement links TRBV7-2 to TRBJ1-2; D is undetermined. The CDR3 sequence is 16 residues long. The V end was cut by 1 base, the J end by 5 bases, with 17 bases between. Per the germline V gene, CDR1 is SGHTA and CDR2 is FQGNSA. The CDR3 coding sequence is TGTGCCAGCAGCTTAGTTCGCAGTTTAACCTCTTATGGCTACACCTTC. This sequence encodes CASSLVRSLTSYGYTF. Based on the CDR3 plus reference TRBV7-2 and TRBJ1-2, the full variable domain is GAGVSQSPSNKVTEKGKDVELRCDPISGHTALYWYRQSLGQGLEFLIYFQGNSAPDKSGLPSDRFSAERTGGSVSTLTIQRTQQEDSAVYLCASSLVRSLTSYGYTFGSGTRLTVV.

V gene TRBV6-1 combines with J gene TRBJ1-2, with 9 bases aligning to TRBD1. This CDR3 is 14 amino acids long. Germline V gives CDR1 MNHNS, CDR2 SASEGT. The V segment lost 7 bases and the J segment 4 bases; nucleotides outside the gene matches: 7. The CDR3 here is CASIPGQGSYGYTF. In DNA, the CDR3 is TGTGCCAGCATCCCGGGACAGGGAAGCTATGGCTACACCTTC.

This clonotype was seen a handful of times. The V call is TRBV27, the J call TRBJ1-1; TRBD1 might be the D (6 bases). Per germline, CDR1 MNHEY and CDR2 SMNVEV (reference sequence). The V end was cut by 6 bases, the J end by 4 bases, with 9 bases between. The CDR3 sequence is 12 residues long. CDR3: CASSDRITEAFF. The CDR3 DNA reads TGTGCCAGCAGCGACAGGATCACTGAAGCTTTCTTT.

This clonotype was seen a handful of times. This sequence joins TRBV7-9 and TRBJ1-2; D is possibly TRBD1 (6 bases). Germline CDR1 SEHNR, CDR2 FQNEAQ (reference sequence). The CDR3 covers 13 residues. The V and J ends lost 2 bases and 8 bases respectively, with 12 bases between them. The CDR3 is CASSLLGADGYTF. In nucleotides, the CDR3 is TGTGCCAGCAGCTTATTGGGGGCAGACGGCTACACCTTC.

This clonotype has just a few counts. The CDR3 loop is CSARNPGGSGDEQFF. As DNA, the CDR3 is TGCAGTGCTAGAAACCCCGGAGGTAGTGGGGATGAGCAGTTCTTC. This sequence joins TRBV20-1 and TRBJ2-1; tentative D call: TRBD2 (5 bases). V lost 2 bases and J 8 bases, leaving 19 bases between the germline ends. The CDR3 contains 15 residues. Per germline, CDR1 DFQATT and CDR2 SNEGSKA (reference sequence).

In this sample, this clonotype turned up a few times. V is TRBV19 and J is TRBJ1-2; D may be TRBD1 (5 bases). Germline V gene data show CDR1 as LNHDA and CDR2 as SQIVND (reference sequence). This CDR3 comprises 14 residues. V was trimmed by 6 bases and J by 2 bases, leaving 13 bases between them. The CDR3 nucleotides are TGTGCCAGTAGAGAGACAGAAAGGAACTATGGCTACACCTTC. Protein sequence: CASRETERNYGYTF.

This clonotype has only a few counts. The gene calls are TRBV6-1 and TRBJ1-1; D might be TRBD1 (5 bases). Germline loops: CDR1 MNHNS, CDR2 SASEGT. The germline V and J ends were trimmed by 4 bases and 3 bases, with 9 bases remaining between them. This CDR3 spans 13 amino acids. CDR3 sequence reads: CASSAGGDTEAFF. CDR3 bases: TGTGCCAGCAGTGCCGGAGGGGACACTGAAGCTTTCTTT.